The next 31 T cell receptor beta chains were all read from a single sample in a study of OX40 agonist ivuxolimab in advanced cancers. Method: immunoSEQ multiplex PCR; TCRdb's copy keeps in-frame clones and lacks some. The repertoire holds 55,000 or so clones, around 87% seen once, with about 13% in the top ten. Here the sequenced sample was CD4+ or CD8+ T cells sorted from blood, taken in a trial of the OX40 agonist ivuxolimab. The receptors were gathered from an adult with an advanced solid tumor such as melanoma, head and neck, liver or kidney cancer.

This clone was picked up one time. J is TRBJ2-1 and V is TRBV28; 8 bases fit TRBD2. This CDR3 has 17 amino acids. The V gene end was trimmed by 5 bases and the J gene end by 6 bases; junction bases not matched to a gene: 15. Germline values: CDR1 MDHEN, CDR2 SYDVKM. This chain's CDR3 is CASSAHPGLGVSNEQFF. The CDR3, as DNA: TGTGCCAGCAGTGCCCATCCGGGACTAGGGGTGAGCAATGAGCAGTTCTTC.

This sequence joins TRBV9 and TRBJ1-4; possible D gene TRBD1, 5 bases. CDR1 is SGDLS, CDR2 YYNGEE, per germline. The CDR3 runs 17 residues. Trimming cost V 0 bases and J 0 bases, with 12 bases left between them. The CDR3 here is CASSVGNAGATNEKLFF. The CDR3 nucleotides are TGTGCCAGCAGCGTAGGGAACGCGGGGGCAACTAATGAAAAACTGTTTTTT.

V and J are TRBV29-1 and TRBJ2-3; the D is unclear. V was shortened by 0 bases and J by 3 bases, with 7 bases between the two germline ends. The length of the CDR3 is 13 residues. CDR1 and CDR2 (germline): SQVTM, ANQGSEA. The chain's CDR3 is CSVEDHSTDTQYF. CDR3 DNA sequence: TGCAGCGTTGAAGATCATTCGACAGATACGCAGTATTTT.

The J gene is TRBJ2-5, the V gene TRBV27, with D uncertain. V dropped 3 bases and J dropped 5 bases, with 10 bases sitting between them. The CDR3 consists of 13 residues. Germline CDR1 and CDR2: MNHEY and SMNVEV (reference sequence). The CDR3 bases are TGTGCCAGCAGTTTGTCCCTCGGGGAGACCCAGTACTTC. It specifies CASSLSLGETQYF.

This clone was seen only once. The CDR3 nucleotides read TGTGCCAGCAGGGCCCCGGGACAGCTCACCGGGGAGCTGTTTTTT. It codes for CASRAPGQLTGELFF. The J gene is TRBJ2-2, the V gene TRBV27; 7 bases align to TRBD1. Trimming cost V 6 bases and J 4 bases; bases outside gene matches: 8. Germline V gene lookup returns CDR1 MNHEY and CDR2 SMNVEV (reference sequence). The CDR3 contains 15 residues.

The chain has TRBV6-6 and TRBJ1-4; D is perhaps TRBD1 (6 bases). CDR3 length: 16 amino acids. Between the trimmed V and J ends, which lost 4 bases and 6 bases, there was a span of 18 bases. CDR1 and CDR2 from the germline V gene are MNHNY and SVGAGI (reference sequence). The CDR3 reads CASSSHMTGRDEKLFF. CDR3 coding DNA: TGTGCCAGCAGTTCTCATATGACAGGTCGTGATGAAAAACTGTTTTTT.

This rearrangement joins TRBV7-9 to TRBJ2-7, with 8 bases aligning to TRBD1. This CDR3 is built from 14 residues. The germline gives CDR1 SEHNR, CDR2 FQNEAQ (reference sequence). After removal of 8 bases from V and 2 bases from J, the junction contained 8 bases not matched to a gene. CDR3 nucleotides: TGTGCCAGCCTCGGGACAGGTTTTACCTACGAGCAGTACTTC. As protein: CASLGTGFTYEQYF. Full variable domain (missing parts from reference TRBV7-9 and TRBJ2-7): DTGVSQNPRHKITKRGQNVTFRCDPISEHNRLYWYRQTLGQGPEFLTYFQNEAQLEKSRLLSDRFSAERPKGSFSTLEIQRTEQGDSAMYLCASLGTGFTYEQYFGPGTRLTVT.

This chain uses TRBV28 with TRBJ2-4; weak D call: TRBD2 (5 bases). V was clipped by 5 bases and J by 9 bases, with 11 bases between them. Germline values: CDR1 MDHEN, CDR2 SYDVKM. This CDR3 contains 12 residues. CDR3 DNA: TGTGCCAGCAGTACTAGATTTAGCATTCAGTACTTC. The encoded protein is CASSTRFSIQYF.

The J gene is TRBJ2-7, the V gene TRBV10-2; D is tentatively TRBD1 or TRBD2 (6 bases each). The CDR3 runs 13 residues. Germline V gives CDR1 WSHSY, CDR2 SAAADI. Trimming cost V 5 bases and J 7 bases, with 15 bases left between them. DNA of the CDR3: TGCGCCAGCAGTTGGACGGGGGCGGGGGAGCAGTACTTC. This codes for CASSWTGAGEQYF.

The rearrangement joins TRBV27 to TRBJ1-5; D might be TRBD1 (6 bases). The germline V gene has CDR1 MNHEY and CDR2 SMNVEV (reference sequence). The CDR3 length is 13 residues. The V and J ends lost 8 bases and 0 bases respectively, with 8 bases between them. The CDR3 bases are TGTGCCAGCCGGGACACTAGCAATCAGCCCCAGCATTTT. It translates to CASRDTSNQPQHF.

The rearrangement links TRBV6-1 to TRBJ1-1; TRBD1 aligns across 7 bases. In germline, CDR1 is MNHNS, CDR2 SASEGT. Losses at the gene ends were 3 bases for V and 4 bases for J; bases not matched to a gene: 5. The CDR3 has 14 amino acids. The DNA of the CDR3 is TGTGCCAGCAGTGAGACAGGGAGGGGCACTGAAGCTTTCTTT. This encodes CASSETGRGTEAFF.

V is TRBV25-1 and J is TRBJ1-2; D gene ambiguous. The ends were cut back, 4 bases at V and 2 bases at J, with 5 bases in the middle. The CDR3 runs to 12 residues. The germline CDR1 and CDR2 sequences are MGHDK and SYGVNS. The CDR3 DNA reads TGTGCCAGCAGTGCCTCAAACTATGGCTACACCTTC. Protein: CASSASNYGYTF.

The genes are TRBV10-3 and TRBJ2-5, with a tentative D call TRBD2 (8 bases). CDR1 and CDR2 from the germline V gene are ENHRY and SYGVKD. With 10 bases removed from V and 1 base from J, the gap between germline ends came to 19 bases. The CDR3 consists of 15 residues. The CDR3 reads CATHGRGLTQETQYF. In nucleotides, the CDR3 is TGTGCCACCCACGGGAGGGGGCTTACCCAAGAGACCCAGTACTTC.

The gene calls are TRBV5-1 and TRBJ2-1; perhaps TRBD1 as D (6 bases). The germline gives CDR1 SGHRS, CDR2 YFSETQ. The CDR3 is made up of 12 amino acids. The germline V and J ends were trimmed by 4 bases and 15 bases, with 17 bases remaining between them. The CDR3 loop is CASSPDSRIGFF. In DNA form, the CDR3 reads TGCGCCAGCAGCCCGGACAGCCGAATCGGGTTCTTC.

The CDR3 spells CASSLALSSGTDTQYF. The CDR3 DNA reads TGTGCCAGCAGCTTGGCCCTTTCTAGCGGCACAGATACGCAGTATTTT. The chain joins TRBV5-4 to TRBJ2-3; maybe TRBD2 (6 bases). Germline V lookup: CDR1 SGHNT, CDR2 YYREEE (reference sequence). This CDR3 region has 16 residues. The ends were cut back, 0 bases at V and 1 base at J, with 12 bases in the middle.

This chain connects TRBV7-9 to TRBJ2-1; 9 nucleotides line up with TRBD2. The CDR3 runs to 16 residues. The V gene end was trimmed by 5 bases and the J gene end by 6 bases; junction bases not matched to a gene: 11. Looked up from germline, CDR1 is SEHNR and CDR2 is FQNEAQ (reference sequence). The CDR3 protein is CASSPGAGGRGNEQFF. As DNA, the CDR3 is TGTGCCAGCAGCCCCGGAGCGGGAGGAAGGGGCAATGAGCAGTTCTTC.

The chain joins TRBV30 to TRBJ2-5; D not certain. Germline-derived CDR1 and CDR2 are GTSNPN and SVGIG (reference sequence). V was cut by 1 base and J by 7 bases, with 7 bases left in between. This CDR3 has 11 residues. CDR3 loop: CAWSGSRTQYF. The CDR3 DNA reads TGTGCCTGGAGTGGGTCACGGACCCAGTACTTC. The full variable domain, its missing parts supplied by reference TRBV30 and TRBJ2-5, is SQTIHQWPATLVQPVGSPLSLECTVEGTSNPNLYWYRQAAGRGLQLLFYSVGIGQISSEVPQNLSASRPQDRQFILSSKKLLLSDSGFYLCAWSGSRTQYFGPGTRLLVL.

The V and J genes are TRBV19 and TRBJ2-1; no firm D call. Germline V gives CDR1 LNHDA, CDR2 SQIVND (reference sequence). The CDR3 totals 19 residues. The V end was cut by 2 bases, the J end by 4 bases, with 24 bases between. CDR3 nucleotides: TGTGCCAGTAGTATACGATCCCCGGCCTTAGCTTCGGGTTACAATGAGCAGTTCTTC. Amino acid sequence: CASSIRSPALASGYNEQFF.

The J gene is TRBJ2-7, the V gene TRBV30; TRBD2 matches at 15 bases. The CDR3 runs 16 residues. Per germline, CDR1 GTSNPN and CDR2 SVGIG (reference sequence). The junction had 16 bases not matched to a gene; V was cut back by 7 bases and J by 9 bases. CDR3 residues: CASRVGLAGGSSRQYF. CDR3 in DNA: TGTGCCTCTCGGGTGGGACTAGCGGGAGGTAGTTCTCGGCAGTACTTC.

The chain combines TRBV6-6 with TRBJ2-7; D assignment may be TRBD1 or TRBD2 (5 bases each). Trimming took off 2 bases at V and 3 bases at J, with 11 bases between the two ends. Germline assignment: CDR1 MNHNY and CDR2 SVGAGI (reference sequence). This CDR3 is built from 14 residues. In DNA form, the CDR3 reads TGTGCCAGCAGTTACCGGGACGGCCTCTACGAGCAGTACTTC. It translates to CASSYRDGLYEQYF.

This chain links TRBV9 with TRBJ2-6; D call uncertain. Trimming shortened V by 1 base and J by 0 bases, and 17 bases separated the two germline ends. The germline V gene encodes CDR1 SGDLS and CDR2 YYNGEE. The CDR3 length is 19 residues. CDR3 residues: CASSVQISATLSGANVLTF. For the CDR3, the DNA is TGTGCCAGCAGCGTACAGATAAGCGCTACACTCTCTGGGGCCAACGTCCTGACTTTC.

This rearrangement joins TRBV7-2 to TRBJ2-7, with 9 bases fitting TRBD2. V was pared by 0 bases and J by 4 bases, with 10 bases of the junction left unmatched. From germline, CDR1 is SGHTA and CDR2 FQGNSA. The CDR3 totals 17 residues. The CDR3 sequence: CASSLARRGGGAYEQYF. For the CDR3, the DNA is TGTGCCAGCAGCTTAGCGAGACGTGGCGGGGGGGCTTACGAGCAGTACTTC.

This clone counts as medium-sized. An end of the junction does not agree with germline; a read error may underlie this. Other DNA sequences of this sample code for an identical CDR3. CDR3 amino acids: CASSLSSYEQYF. The CDR3 nucleotides read TGTGCCAGCAGCTTGTCCTCGTACGAGCAGTACTTC. The chain links TRBV5-1 to TRBJ2-7; D uncertain. The CDR3 length is 12 residues. CDR1 and CDR2 (germline): SGHRS, YFSETQ.

The V gene is TRBV28, the J gene TRBJ2-5; D remains unclear. The germline V gene encodes CDR1 MDHEN and CDR2 SYDVKM. Trimming took off 7 bases at V and 6 bases at J, with 18 bases between the two ends. CDR3 length: 14 residues. The DNA for the CDR3 is TGTGCCAGCACCCTTTCGGGTATGGGTCAGACCCAGTACTTC. It specifies CASTLSGMGQTQYF.

The chain couples TRBV20-1 to TRBJ2-3; no clear D gene. The germline V gene encodes CDR1 DFQATT and CDR2 SNEGSKA (reference sequence). With 1 base removed from V and 6 bases from J, the gap between germline ends came to 5 bases. CDR3 length equals 11 residues. The CDR3 nucleotides are TGCAGTGCTAGAGTCGGGGATACGCAGTATTTT. This gives the protein CSARVGDTQYF.

The chain recombines TRBV27 with TRBJ2-7; D uncertain. The V end was cut by 2 bases, the J end by 4 bases, with 3 bases between. From germline, CDR1 is MNHEY and CDR2 SMNVEV (reference sequence). The CDR3 is 11 amino acids. CDR3 bases: TGTGCCAGCAGTTTAGGTTACGAGCAGTACTTC. Protein: CASSLGYEQYF.

As regards this clone: Other DNA sequences in this specimen translate into the identical CDR3. The CDR3 here is CASSRHGTGRYEQYF. For the CDR3, the DNA is TGTGCCAGCAGCCGACACGGGACAGGGCGTTACGAGCAGTACTTC. This chain joins TRBV27 and TRBJ2-7; 9 positions agree with TRBD1. The V gene's germline CDR1 is MNHEY and CDR2 SMNVEV (reference sequence). This CDR3 comprises 15 residues. The V and J ends lost 6 bases and 4 bases, in that order; junction bases with no gene match: 10.

This clone was recorded once. This chain links TRBV10-3 with TRBJ2-7; D possibly matches TRBD1 or TRBD2 (5 bases each). The CDR3 covers 13 residues. Germline V gene sequence: CDR1 ENHRY, CDR2 SYGVKD. The ends were cut back, 6 bases at V and 3 bases at J, with 12 bases in the middle. CDR3 sequence (DNA): TGTGCCATCAGCCGGGACGGGCTCTACGAGCAGTACTTC. Its protein product is CAISRDGLYEQYF.

The rearrangement links TRBV28 to TRBJ2-5, with 9 positions matching TRBD2. The CDR3 covers 16 residues. The germline V gene has CDR1 MDHEN and CDR2 SYDVKM. Losses at the gene ends were 9 bases for V and 7 bases for J; bases not matched to a gene: 18. The DNA for the CDR3 is TGTGCCAGTTCTGAGGCGGGGCGGGAGGGCCCGGGGACCCAGTACTTC. Amino acid sequence: CASSEAGREGPGTQYF.

The V call is TRBV5-5, the J call TRBJ2-7; D might be TRBD1 (5 bases). Germline V lookup: CDR1 SGHKS, CDR2 YYEKEE (reference sequence). The CDR3 loop spans 14 amino acids. The ends were cut back, 0 bases at V and 2 bases at J, with 9 bases in the middle. CDR3 coding DNA: TGTGCCAGCAGCTTGGCTGCAGGGACCTACGAGCAGTACTTC. Translated, it gives CASSLAAGTYEQYF.

This chain connects TRBV6-1 to TRBJ2-7; D remains unclear. This CDR3 comprises 14 residues. V was cut by 1 base and J by 3 bases, with 10 bases left in between. The germline CDR1 and CDR2 sequences are MNHNS and SASEGT. This CDR3 is CASSEVRSSYEQYF. CDR3 in DNA: TGTGCCAGCAGTGAAGTTCGCTCAAGCTACGAGCAGTACTTC.